This section outlines one T cell receptor (beta chain) sequence together with its context. These data are taken from a study of T cell responses to AZD1222 COVID-19 vaccine. The CDR3 totals 17 residues. The method was immunoSEQ multiplex PCR; TCRdb's version includes in-frame clones alone and lacks a portion of them. Found here are over 120,000 clones, around 85% of them singletons; the top ten hold less than 9.5%. This material consisted of peripheral blood, taken on day 0 of AZD1222 vaccination. This TCR was sampled from an adult in good health. The chain joins TRBV12-2 to TRBJ1-5. TRBV12-2 is designated a pseudogene. CDR3 coding DNA: TGTGCAAGTCGCTTAGTGGGGGGTGACCATAGCAATCAGCCCCAGCATTTT. It codes for CASRLVGGDHSNQPQHF.